Detailed here is one T cell receptor beta chain. The ends lost 5 bases at V and 5 bases at J; junction bases unmatched: 9. The CDR3 contains 14 residues. In germline, CDR1 is DFQATT, CDR2 SNEGSKA (reference sequence). Time point defined: patch test 3, about 24 weeks after DPC sensitization. Regarding treatment: therapeutic diphenylcyclopropenone sensitization with weekly scalp DPC. Each CDR3 protein is one row after TCRdb ran MiXCR on the RACE reads. The table includes about 190,000 distinct CDR3 sequences, under 30% detected once. This record comes from a study of human T cells and chemical hapten exposure. Looking at the study overall: DPC (0.01%) was patch tested on the upper back and read at 6 days.

This receptor was identified in a woman in her forties with alopecia areata. Some clones in this sample may be carry-over from other donors' samples. The sample in question was whole blood, obtained in connection with sensitization to the hapten diphenylcyclopropenone (DPC). The V and J genes are TRBV20-1 and TRBJ2-7, with TRBD1 matching over 10 bases. CDR3 sequence: CSAYSLGTGDEQYF. The CDR3 nucleotides are TGCAGTGCTTACTCCCTCGGGACAGGGGACGAGCAGTACTTC.